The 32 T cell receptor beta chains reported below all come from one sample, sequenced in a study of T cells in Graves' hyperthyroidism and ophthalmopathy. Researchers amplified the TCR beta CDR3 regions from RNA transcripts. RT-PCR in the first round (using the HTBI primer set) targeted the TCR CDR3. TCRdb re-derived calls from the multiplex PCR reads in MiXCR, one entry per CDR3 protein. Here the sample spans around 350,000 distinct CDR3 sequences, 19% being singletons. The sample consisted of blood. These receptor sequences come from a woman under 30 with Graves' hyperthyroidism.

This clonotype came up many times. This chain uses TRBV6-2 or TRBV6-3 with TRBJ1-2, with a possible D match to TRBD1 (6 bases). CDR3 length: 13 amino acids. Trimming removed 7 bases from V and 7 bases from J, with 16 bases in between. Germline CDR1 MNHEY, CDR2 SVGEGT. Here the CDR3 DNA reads TGTGCCAGCACCCCAGGGGAGATCGGTGGCTACACCTTC. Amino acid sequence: CASTPGEIGGYTF.

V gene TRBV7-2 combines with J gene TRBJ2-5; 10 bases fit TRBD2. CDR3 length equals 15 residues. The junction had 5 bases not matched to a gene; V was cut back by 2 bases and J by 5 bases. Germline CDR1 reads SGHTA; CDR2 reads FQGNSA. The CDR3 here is CASSLTSGLAETQYF. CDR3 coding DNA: TGTGCCAGCAGCTTAACCTCGGGACTAGCGGAGACCCAGTACTTC.

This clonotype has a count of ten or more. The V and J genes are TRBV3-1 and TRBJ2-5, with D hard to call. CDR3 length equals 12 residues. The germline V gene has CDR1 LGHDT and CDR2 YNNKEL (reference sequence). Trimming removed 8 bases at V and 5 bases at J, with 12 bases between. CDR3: CASGNLGETQYF. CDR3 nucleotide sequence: TGTGCCAGCGGGAACCTAGGGGAGACCCAGTACTTC.

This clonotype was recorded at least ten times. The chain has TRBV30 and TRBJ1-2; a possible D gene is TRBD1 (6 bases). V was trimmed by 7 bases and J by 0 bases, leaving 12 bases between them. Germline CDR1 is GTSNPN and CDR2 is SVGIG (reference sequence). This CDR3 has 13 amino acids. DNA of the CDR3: TGTGCCTCCACGGGGGACACTAACTATGGCTACACCTTC. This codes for CASTGDTNYGYTF.

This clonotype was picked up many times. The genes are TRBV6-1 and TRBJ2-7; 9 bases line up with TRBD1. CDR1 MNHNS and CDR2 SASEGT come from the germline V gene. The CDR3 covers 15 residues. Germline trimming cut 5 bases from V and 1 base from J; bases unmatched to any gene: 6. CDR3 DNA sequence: TGTGCCAGCAGTAAACCACAGGGGGCATCCTACGAGCAGTACTTC. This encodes CASSKPQGASYEQYF.

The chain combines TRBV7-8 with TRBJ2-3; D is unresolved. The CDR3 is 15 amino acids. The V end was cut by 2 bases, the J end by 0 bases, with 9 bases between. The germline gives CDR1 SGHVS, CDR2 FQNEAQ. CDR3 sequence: CASSLNHGSTDTQYF. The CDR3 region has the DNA TGTGCCAGCAGCTTAAACCATGGTAGCACAGATACGCAGTATTTT.

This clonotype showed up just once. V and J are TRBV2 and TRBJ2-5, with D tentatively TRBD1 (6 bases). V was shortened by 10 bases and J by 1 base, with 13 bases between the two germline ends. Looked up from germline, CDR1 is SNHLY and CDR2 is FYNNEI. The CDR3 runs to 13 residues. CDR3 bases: TGTGCCACCCTAAGGGACACCCAAGAGACCCAGTACTTC. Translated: CATLRDTQETQYF.

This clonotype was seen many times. CDR3 region: CASSLQGQGLSGYTF. The CDR3 DNA follows: TGTGCCAGCAGCTTACAGGGACAGGGCCTATCTGGCTACACCTTC. The genes are TRBV7-3 and TRBJ1-2; 9 bases agree with TRBD1. J gave up 7 bases and V 2 bases, and 8 bases lay outside the gene matches. Germline CDR1 and CDR2: SGHTA and FQGTGA. This CDR3 has 15 residues.

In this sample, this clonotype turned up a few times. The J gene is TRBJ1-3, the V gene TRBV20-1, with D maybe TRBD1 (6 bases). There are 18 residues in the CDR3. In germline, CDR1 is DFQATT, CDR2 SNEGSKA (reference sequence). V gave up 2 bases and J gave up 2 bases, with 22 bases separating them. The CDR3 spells CSARRGPGAQGTGNTIYF. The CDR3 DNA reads TGCAGTGCTAGAAGGGGCCCGGGGGCCCAGGGGACTGGAAACACCATATATTTT.

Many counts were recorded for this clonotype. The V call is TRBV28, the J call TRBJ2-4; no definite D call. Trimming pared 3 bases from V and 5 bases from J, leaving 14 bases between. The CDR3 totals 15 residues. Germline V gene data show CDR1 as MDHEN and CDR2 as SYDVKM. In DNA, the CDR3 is TGTGCCAGCAGTTTGGGCCGGCCGAAACAAAACATTCAGTACTTC. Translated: CASSLGRPKQNIQYF.

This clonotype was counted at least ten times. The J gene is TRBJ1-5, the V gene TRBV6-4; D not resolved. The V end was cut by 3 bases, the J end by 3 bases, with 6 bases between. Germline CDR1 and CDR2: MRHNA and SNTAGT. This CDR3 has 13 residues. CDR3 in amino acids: CASSEQSNQPQHF. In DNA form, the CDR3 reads TGTGCCAGCAGTGAGCAGTCCAATCAGCCCCAGCATTTT.

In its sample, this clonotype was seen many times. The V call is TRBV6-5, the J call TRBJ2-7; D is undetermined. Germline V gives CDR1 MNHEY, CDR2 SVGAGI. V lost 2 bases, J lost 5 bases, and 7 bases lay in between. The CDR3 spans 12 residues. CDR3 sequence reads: CASSYGRDEQYF. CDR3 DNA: TGTGCCAGCAGTTACGGTCGGGACGAGCAGTACTTC.

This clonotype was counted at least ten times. The CDR3: CATSNIEGAYGYTF. In DNA form, the CDR3 reads TGTGCCACCAGCAATATAGAGGGCGCCTATGGCTACACCTTC. J is TRBJ1-2 and V is TRBV15; D is undetermined. CDR1 is LNHNV and CDR2 is YYDKDF in the germline V gene (reference sequence). The CDR3 is made up of 14 amino acids. The ends were cut back, 4 bases at V and 4 bases at J, with 13 bases in the middle.

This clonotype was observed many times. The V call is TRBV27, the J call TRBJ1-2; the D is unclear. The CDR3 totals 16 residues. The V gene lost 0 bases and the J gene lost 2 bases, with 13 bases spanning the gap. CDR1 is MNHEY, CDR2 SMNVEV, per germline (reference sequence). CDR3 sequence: CASSLSPWKKNYGYTF. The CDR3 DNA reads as TGTGCCAGCAGTTTATCTCCCTGGAAGAAGAACTATGGCTACACCTTC.

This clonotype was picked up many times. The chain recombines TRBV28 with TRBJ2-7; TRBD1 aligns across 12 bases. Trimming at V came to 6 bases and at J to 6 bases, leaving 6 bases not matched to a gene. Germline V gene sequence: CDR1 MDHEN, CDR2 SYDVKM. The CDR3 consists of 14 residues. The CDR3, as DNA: TGTGCCAGCAGCCCCGGGACAGGGGGCCTCGAGCAGTACTTC. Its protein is CASSPGTGGLEQYF.

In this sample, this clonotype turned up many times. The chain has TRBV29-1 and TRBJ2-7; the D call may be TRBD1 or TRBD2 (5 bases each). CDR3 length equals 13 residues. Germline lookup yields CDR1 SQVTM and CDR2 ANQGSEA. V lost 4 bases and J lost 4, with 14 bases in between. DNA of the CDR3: TGCAGCGTTGTTCTTTTGGGGGTTTACGAGCAGTACTTC. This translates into CSVVLLGVYEQYF.

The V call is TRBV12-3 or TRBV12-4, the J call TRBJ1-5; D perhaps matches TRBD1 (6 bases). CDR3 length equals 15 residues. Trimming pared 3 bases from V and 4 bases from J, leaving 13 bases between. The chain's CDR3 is CASSFGPDRNQPQHF. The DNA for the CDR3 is TGTGCCAGCAGTTTTGGACCGGACAGAAATCAGCCCCAGCATTTT.

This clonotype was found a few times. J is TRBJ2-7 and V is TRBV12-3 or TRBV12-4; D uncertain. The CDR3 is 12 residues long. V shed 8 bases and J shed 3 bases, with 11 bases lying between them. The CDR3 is CASGRVNYEQYF. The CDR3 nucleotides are TGTGCCAGCGGAAGGGTAAACTACGAGCAGTACTTC.

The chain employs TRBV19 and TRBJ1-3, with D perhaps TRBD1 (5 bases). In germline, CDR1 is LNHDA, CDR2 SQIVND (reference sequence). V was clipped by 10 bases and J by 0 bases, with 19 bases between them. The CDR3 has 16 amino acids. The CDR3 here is CATALPDSSSGNTIYF. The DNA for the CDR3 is TGTGCCACCGCCCTACCCGACAGTAGCTCTGGAAACACCATATATTTT.

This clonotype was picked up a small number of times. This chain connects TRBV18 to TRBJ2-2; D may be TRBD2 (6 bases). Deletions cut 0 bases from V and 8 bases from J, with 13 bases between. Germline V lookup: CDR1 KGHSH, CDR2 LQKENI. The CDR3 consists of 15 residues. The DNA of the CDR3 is TGTGCCAGCTCACCACCGTTGACGGCGGGGGGGGAGCTGTTTTTT. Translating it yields CASSPPLTAGGELFF.

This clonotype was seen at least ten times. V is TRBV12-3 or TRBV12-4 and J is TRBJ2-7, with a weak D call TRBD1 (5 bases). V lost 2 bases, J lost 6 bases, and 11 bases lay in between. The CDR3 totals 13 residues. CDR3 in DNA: TGTGCCAGCAGTTTACCCAGGGAAGGCGAGCAGTACTTC. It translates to CASSLPREGEQYF.

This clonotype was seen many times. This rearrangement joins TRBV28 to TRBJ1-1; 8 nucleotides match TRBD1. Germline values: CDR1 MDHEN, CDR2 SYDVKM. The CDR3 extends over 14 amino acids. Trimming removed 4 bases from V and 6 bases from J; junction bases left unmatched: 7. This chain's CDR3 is CASSSWTGWAEAFF. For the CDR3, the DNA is TGTGCCAGCAGTTCTTGGACAGGGTGGGCTGAAGCTTTCTTT.

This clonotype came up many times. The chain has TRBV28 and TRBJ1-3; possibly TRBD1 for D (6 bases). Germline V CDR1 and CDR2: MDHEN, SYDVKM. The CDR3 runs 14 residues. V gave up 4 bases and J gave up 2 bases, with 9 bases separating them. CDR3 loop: CASSSGVAGNTIYF. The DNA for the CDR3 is TGTGCCAGCAGTTCAGGGGTGGCTGGAAACACCATATATTTT. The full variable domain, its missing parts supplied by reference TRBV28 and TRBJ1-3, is DVKVTQSSRYLVKRTGEKVFLECVQDMDHENMFWYRQDPGLGLRLIYFSYDVKMKEKGDIPEGYSVSREKKERFSLILESASTNQTSMYLCASSSGVAGNTIYFGEGSWLTVV.

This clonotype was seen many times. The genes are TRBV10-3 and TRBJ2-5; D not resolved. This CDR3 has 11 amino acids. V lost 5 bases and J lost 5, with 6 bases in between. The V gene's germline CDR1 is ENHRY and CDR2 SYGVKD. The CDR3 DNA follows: TGTGCCATCAGTAGCGAGGAGACCCAGTACTTC. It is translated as CAISSEETQYF.

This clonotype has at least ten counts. The CDR3 sequence is CASSLAVRDEAFF. CDR3 bases: TGTGCCAGCAGCTTAGCGGTGCGGGATGAAGCTTTCTTT. The chain carries TRBV7-8 and TRBJ1-1; no reliable D call. This CDR3 spans 13 amino acids. V shed 0 bases and J shed 7 bases, with 9 bases lying between them. CDR1 is SGHVS, CDR2 FQNEAQ, per germline.

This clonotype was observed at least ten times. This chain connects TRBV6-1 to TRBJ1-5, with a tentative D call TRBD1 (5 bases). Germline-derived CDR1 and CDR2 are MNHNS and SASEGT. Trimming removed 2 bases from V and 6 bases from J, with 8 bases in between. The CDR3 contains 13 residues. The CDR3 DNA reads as TGTGCCAGCAGTGAAAGGGGCTCTCAGCCCCAGCATTTT. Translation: CASSERGSQPQHF.

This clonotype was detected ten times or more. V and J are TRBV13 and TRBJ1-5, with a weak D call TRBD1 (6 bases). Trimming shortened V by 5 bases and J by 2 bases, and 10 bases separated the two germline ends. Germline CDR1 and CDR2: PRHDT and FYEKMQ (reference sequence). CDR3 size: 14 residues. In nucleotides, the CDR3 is TGTGCCAGCAGCAGGGCAGGGGGCAATCAGCCCCAGCATTTT. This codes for CASSRAGGNQPQHF.

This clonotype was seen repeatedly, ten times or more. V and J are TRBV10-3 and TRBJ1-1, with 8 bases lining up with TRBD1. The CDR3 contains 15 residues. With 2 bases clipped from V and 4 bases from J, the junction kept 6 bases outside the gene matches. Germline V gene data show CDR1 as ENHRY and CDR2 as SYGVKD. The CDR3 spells CAISEEDRGLTEAFF. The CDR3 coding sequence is TGTGCCATCAGTGAGGAAGACAGGGGACTCACTGAAGCTTTCTTT.

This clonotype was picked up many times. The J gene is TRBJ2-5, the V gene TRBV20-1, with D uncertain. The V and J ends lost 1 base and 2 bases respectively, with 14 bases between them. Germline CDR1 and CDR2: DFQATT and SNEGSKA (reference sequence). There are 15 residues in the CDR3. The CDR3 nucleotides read TGCAGTGCTAGAGGGCAAACAGTGAATCAAGAGACCCAGTACTTC. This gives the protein CSARGQTVNQETQYF.

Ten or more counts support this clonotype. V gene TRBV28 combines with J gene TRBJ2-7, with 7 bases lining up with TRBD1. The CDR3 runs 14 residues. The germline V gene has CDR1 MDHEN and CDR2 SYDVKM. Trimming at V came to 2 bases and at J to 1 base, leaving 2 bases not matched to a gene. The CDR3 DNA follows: TGTGCCAGCAGTTTAGGGACAGTATCCTACGAGCAGTACTTC. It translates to CASSLGTVSYEQYF.

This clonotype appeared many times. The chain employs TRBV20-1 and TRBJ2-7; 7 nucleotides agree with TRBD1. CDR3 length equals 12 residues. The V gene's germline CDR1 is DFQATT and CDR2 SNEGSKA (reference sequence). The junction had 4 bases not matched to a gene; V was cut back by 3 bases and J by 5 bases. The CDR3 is CSARSDRDEQYF. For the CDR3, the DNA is TGCAGTGCTAGGAGCGACAGGGACGAGCAGTACTTC.

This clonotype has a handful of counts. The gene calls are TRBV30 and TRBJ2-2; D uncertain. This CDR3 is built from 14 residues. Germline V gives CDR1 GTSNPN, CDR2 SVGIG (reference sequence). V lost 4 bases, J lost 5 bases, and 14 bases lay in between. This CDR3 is CAWTPLRLTGELFF. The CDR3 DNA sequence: TGTGCCTGGACCCCCCTCAGACTGACCGGGGAGCTGTTTTTT.